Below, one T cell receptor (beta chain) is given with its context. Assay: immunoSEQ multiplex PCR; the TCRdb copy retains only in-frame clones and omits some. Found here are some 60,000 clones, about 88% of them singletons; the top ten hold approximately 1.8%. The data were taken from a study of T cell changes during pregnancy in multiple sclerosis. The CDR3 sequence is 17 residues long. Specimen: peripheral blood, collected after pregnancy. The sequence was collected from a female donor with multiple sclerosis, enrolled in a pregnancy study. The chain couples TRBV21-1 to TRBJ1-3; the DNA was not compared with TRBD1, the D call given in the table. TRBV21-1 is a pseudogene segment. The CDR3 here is CASSPNLDRVSGNTIYF. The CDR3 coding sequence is TGTGCCAGCAGCCCTAACCTCGACAGGGTCTCTGGAAACACCATATATTTT.